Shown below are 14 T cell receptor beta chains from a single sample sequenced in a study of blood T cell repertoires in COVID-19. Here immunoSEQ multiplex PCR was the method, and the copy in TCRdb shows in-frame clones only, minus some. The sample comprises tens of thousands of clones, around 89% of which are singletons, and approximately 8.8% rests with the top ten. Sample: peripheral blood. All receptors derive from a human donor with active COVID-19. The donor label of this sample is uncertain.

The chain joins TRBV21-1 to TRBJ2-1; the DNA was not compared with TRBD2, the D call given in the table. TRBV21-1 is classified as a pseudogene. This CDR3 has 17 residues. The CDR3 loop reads CASSWRGLAESYNEQFF. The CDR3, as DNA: TGTGCCAGCAGCTGGCGGGGACTAGCGGAGTCCTACAATGAGCAGTTCTTC.

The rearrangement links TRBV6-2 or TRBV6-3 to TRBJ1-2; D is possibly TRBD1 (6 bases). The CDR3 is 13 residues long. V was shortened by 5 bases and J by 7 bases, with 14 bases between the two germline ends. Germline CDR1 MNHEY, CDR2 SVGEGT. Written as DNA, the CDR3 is TGTGCCAGCAGTCCGGGACAAGGAGGTGGCTACACCTTC. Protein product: CASSPGQGGGYTF.

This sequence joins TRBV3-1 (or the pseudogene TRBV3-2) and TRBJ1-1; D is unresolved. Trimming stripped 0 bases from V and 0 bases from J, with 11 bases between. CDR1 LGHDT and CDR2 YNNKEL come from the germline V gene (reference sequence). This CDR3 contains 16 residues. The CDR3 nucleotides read TGTGCCAGCAGCCAAGAGTCCCCCCTTCTGAACACTGAAGCTTTCTTT. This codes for CASSQESPLLNTEAFF.

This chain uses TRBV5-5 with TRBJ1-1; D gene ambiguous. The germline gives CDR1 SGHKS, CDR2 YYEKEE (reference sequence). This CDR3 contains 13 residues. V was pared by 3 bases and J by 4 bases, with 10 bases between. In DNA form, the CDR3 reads TGTGCCAGCAGCTCTCGGGAGGGCACTGAAGCTTTCTTT. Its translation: CASSSREGTEAFF.

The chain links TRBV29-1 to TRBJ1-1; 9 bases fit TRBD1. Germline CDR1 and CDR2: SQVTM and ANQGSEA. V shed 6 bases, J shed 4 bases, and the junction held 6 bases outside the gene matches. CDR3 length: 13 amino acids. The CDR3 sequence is CSVTGGGGTEAFF. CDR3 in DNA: TGCAGCGTGACAGGGGGAGGAGGCACTGAAGCTTTCTTT.

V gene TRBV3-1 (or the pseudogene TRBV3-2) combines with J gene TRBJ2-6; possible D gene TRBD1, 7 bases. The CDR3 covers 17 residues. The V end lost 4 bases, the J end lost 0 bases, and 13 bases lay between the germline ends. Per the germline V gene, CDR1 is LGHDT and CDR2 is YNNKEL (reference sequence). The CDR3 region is CASSRTGEDSGANVLTF. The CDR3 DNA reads TGTGCCAGCAGCCGAACAGGGGAGGACTCTGGGGCCAACGTCCTGACTTTC.

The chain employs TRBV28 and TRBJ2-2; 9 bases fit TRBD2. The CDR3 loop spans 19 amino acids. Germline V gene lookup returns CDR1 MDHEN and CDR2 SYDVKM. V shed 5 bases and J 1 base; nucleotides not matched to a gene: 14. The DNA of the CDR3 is TGTGCCAGCAGTCCCCCGGAAGCGGGGGGCATATGGAACACCGGGGAGCTGTTTTTT. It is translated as CASSPPEAGGIWNTGELFF.

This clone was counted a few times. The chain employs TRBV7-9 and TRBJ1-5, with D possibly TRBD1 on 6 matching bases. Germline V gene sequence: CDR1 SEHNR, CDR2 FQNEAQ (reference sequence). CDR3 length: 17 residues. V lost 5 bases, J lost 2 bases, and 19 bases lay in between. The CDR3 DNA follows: TGTGCCAGCAGCCCTGGGGCAGGGGTTAAGGGCAATCAGCCCCAGCATTTT. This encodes CASSPGAGVKGNQPQHF.

Here the CDR3 reads CASSPGGISYEQYF. CDR3 sequence (DNA): TGTGCCAGCAGCCCAGGGGGGATCTCCTACGAGCAGTACTTC. The rearrangement links TRBV9 to TRBJ2-7; D might be TRBD1 (7 bases). V lost 4 bases and J 0 bases, leaving 11 bases between the germline ends. Germline V gene lookup returns CDR1 SGDLS and CDR2 YYNGEE. This CDR3 is 14 amino acids long.

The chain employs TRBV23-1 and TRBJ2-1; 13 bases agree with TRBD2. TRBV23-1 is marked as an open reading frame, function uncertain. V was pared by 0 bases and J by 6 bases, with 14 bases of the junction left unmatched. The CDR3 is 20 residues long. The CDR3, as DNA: TGCGCCAGCAGTCAATCCAGGACTAGCGGGAGCACGGGACGAATCAATGAGCAGTTCTTC. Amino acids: CASSQSRTSGSTGRINEQFF.

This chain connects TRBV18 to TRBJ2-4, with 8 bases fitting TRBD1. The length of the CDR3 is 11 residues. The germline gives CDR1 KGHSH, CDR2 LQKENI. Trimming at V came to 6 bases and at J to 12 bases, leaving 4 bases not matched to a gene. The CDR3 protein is CASSLGQGQYF. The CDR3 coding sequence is TGTGCCAGCTCCCTAGGACAGGGTCAGTACTTC.

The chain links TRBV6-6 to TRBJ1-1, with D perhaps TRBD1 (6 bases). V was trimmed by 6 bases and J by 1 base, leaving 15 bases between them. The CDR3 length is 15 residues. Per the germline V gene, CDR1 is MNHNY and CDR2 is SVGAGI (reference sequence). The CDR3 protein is CASSSLRTENTEAFF. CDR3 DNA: TGTGCCAGCAGCTCCTTGAGGACAGAGAACACTGAAGCTTTCTTT.

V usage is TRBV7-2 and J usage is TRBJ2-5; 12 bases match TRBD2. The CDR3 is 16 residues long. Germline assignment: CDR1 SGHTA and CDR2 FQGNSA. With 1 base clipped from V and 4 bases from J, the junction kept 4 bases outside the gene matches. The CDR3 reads CASSLGLAGGTETQYF. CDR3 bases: TGTGCCAGCAGCTTAGGGCTAGCGGGAGGGACAGAGACCCAGTACTTC.

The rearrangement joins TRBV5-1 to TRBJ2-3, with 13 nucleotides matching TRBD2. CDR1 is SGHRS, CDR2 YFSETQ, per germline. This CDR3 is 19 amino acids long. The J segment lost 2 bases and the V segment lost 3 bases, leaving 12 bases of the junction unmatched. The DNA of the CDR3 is TGCGCCAGCAGCTCCCAAGGACTAGCGGGGGCTGGGTCCACAGATACGCAGTATTTT. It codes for CASSSQGLAGAGSTDTQYF.